A selection of T cell receptor beta chains follows, all from one sample in a study of blood T cell repertoires in COVID-19. The method was immunoSEQ multiplex PCR; TCRdb's version includes in-frame clones alone and lacks a portion of them. Seen here are approximately 150,000 clones, around 90% observed once, and the top ten hold roughly 4.5%. Material: peripheral blood. All receptors derive from a woman aged 55-69 years with active or convalescent COVID-19. The CDR3 runs from the conserved cysteine through the conserved F or W. The D gene is left open where the match is weak. Rows give clone size only sometimes, using once, few, many, or a class for an expanded clone.

d_gene,len,v_gene,j_gene,abundance,CDR3aa,CDR3nt
.,16,TRBV19,TRBJ1-2,.,CASSISKDSLFYGYTF,TGTGCCAGTAGTATTTCGAAGGACAGTCTTTTCTATGGCTACACCTTC
.,14,TRBV19,TRBJ2-7,.,CASSMKYNHYEQYF,TGTGCCAGTAGTATGAAGTACAACCACTACGAGCAGTACTTC
.,16,TRBV9,TRBJ1-2,.,CASSGQKTSINYGYTF,TGTGCCAGCAGCGGACAGAAAACCAGCATAAACTATGGCTACACCTTC
.,17,TRBV7-2,TRBJ1-1,.,CASSLARARSMNTEAFF,TGTGCCAGCAGCTTAGCTAGAGCACGGAGCATGAACACTGAAGCTTTCTTT
.,15,TRBV4-3,TRBJ1-5,.,CASSRFAGDGQPQHF,TGCGCCAGCAGCCGTTTCGCAGGGGACGGGCAGCCCCAGCATTTT
TRBD2,13,TRBV10-3,TRBJ2-5,.,CAIRSGGQETQYF,TGTGCCATCAGATCGGGGGGCCAAGAGACCCAGTACTTC
.,15,TRBV6-5,TRBJ2-1,.,CASLTTVSSYNEQFF,TGTGCCAGCCTTACGACAGTCAGCTCCTACAATGAGCAGTTCTTC
.,12,TRBV29-1,TRBJ2-7,.,CSGRDGPYEQYF,TGCAGCGGGCGGGACGGGCCCTACGAGCAGTACTTC
.,14,TRBV28,TRBJ1-1,.,CASSYRAYLYRAFF,TGTGCCAGCAGTTACAGGGCTTACCTTTACCGGGCTTTCTTT
TRBD2,16,TRBV5-1,TRBJ2-5,.,CASSWTSGGQRETQYF,TGCGCCAGCAGCTGGACTAGCGGGGGCCAGCGAGAGACCCAGTACTTC
TRBD1,16,TRBV5-5,TRBJ2-5,.,CASSPGQGAGLETQYF,TGTGCCAGCAGCCCCGGACAGGGGGCAGGATTAGAGACCCAGTACTTC
TRBD1,12,TRBV10-3,TRBJ1-2,.,CAAHTGDYGYTF,TGTGCCGCGCACACAGGGGACTATGGCTACACCTTC
.,15,TRBV7-6,TRBJ1-3,once,CASSLTTGTGNTIYF,TGTGCCAGCAGCTTAACGACCGGGACTGGAAACACCATATATTTT
.,14,TRBV11-2,TRBJ1-6,.,CASSFQGSYSPLHF,TGTGCCAGCAGCTTCCAGGGATCGTATTCACCCCTCCACTTT
.,16,TRBV6-5,TRBJ1-6,few,CASSYSSGTSNSPLHF,TGTGCCAGCAGTTACAGCTCCGGGACAAGCAATTCACCCCTCCACTTT
.,14,TRBV5-4,TRBJ2-5,once,CATGNREIQETQYF,TGTGCCACCGGAAATCGGGAAATTCAAGAGACCCAGTACTTC
TRBD2,15,TRBV7-2,TRBJ2-5,once,CASSSSSGEQETQYF,TGTGCCAGCAGCTCGTCTAGCGGGGAACAAGAGACCCAGTACTTC
TRBD1,15,TRBV19,TRBJ2-7,.,CASSIAGTVTYEQYF,TGTGCCAGTAGTATAGCAGGGACAGTGACCTACGAGCAGTACTTC
.,17,TRBV12-5,TRBJ2-5,.,CASGLVPSHAPQETQYF,TGTGCTAGTGGTTTGGTCCCGTCGCACGCGCCCCAAGAGACCCAGTACTTC
.,14,TRBV29-1,TRBJ1-2,.,CSVETATSNYGYTF,TGCAGCGTTGAGACAGCGACCTCTAACTATGGCTACACCTTC
.,13,TRBV5-1,TRBJ1-3,few,CASRLESGNTIYF,TGCGCCAGCAGGCTGGAGTCTGGAAACACCATATATTTT
.,12,TRBV5-6,TRBJ2-1,.,CASSPFRNEQFF,TGTGCCAGCAGCCCTTTTCGTAATGAGCAGTTCTTC
.,15,TRBV10-2,TRBJ2-7,.,CASSESEAYSYEQYF,TGCGCCAGCAGTGAATCTGAGGCGTACTCCTACGAGCAGTACTTC
.,13,TRBV7-2,TRBJ1-1,.,CASSETADTEAFF,TGTGCCAGCAGCGAGACAGCTGACACTGAAGCTTTCTTT
.,15,TRBV6-5,TRBJ2-3,.,CASSYSQGFTDTQYF,TGTGCCAGCAGTTACTCCCAGGGTTTCACAGATACGCAGTATTTT
.,15,TRBV14,TRBJ2-3,once,CASSLALGGTDTQYF,TGTGCCAGCAGCCTGGCCCTGGGAGGCACAGATACGCAGTATTTT